This T cell receptor beta chain appears in the sequencing data of a study of response to subunit inactivated influenza vaccine. TCRdb passed the RT-PCR reads through MiXCR, listing each CDR3 protein once. The sample carries approximately 490,000 distinct CDR3 sequences, under 8.5% recorded once. As regards this clonotype: Its antigen is unknown.

Study conclusions and caveats: New T cells are recruited in small numbers by each seasonal influenza vaccination, according to the authors' suggestion.

Unmatched junction bases numbered 2, after V lost 0 bases and J lost 1 base. The V gene's germline CDR1 is SGDLS and CDR2 YYNGEE. The CDR3 runs to 15 residues. This chain links TRBV9 with TRBJ2-5; 8 bases match TRBD2. The TCR sequence derives from a man aged 45 to 70 who received an inactivated influenza vaccine. The source material was PBMCs from blood, sampled about 23 months after vaccination. The CDR3: CASSVETSGQETQYF. For the CDR3, the DNA is TGTGCCAGCAGCGTAGAAACTAGCGGCCAAGAGACCCAGTACTTC.